A selection of T cell receptor beta chains follows, all from one sample in a study of CD8+ T cells in alopecia areata. Produced via immunoSEQ multiplex PCR; TCRdb's table is partial and in-frame only. Here the sample spans approximately 180,000 clones, just over 65% being singletons. Here the sequenced sample was CD8+ T cells sorted from blood, taken at week 0. These receptors were obtained from a human donor with alopecia areata. Each CDR3 is given with its conserved first and last residue. Each record gives: CDR3 DNA, CDR3 protein, D gene, clone size, CDR3 length, V gene, J gene. A D gene is named only where the DNA matches it firmly. Clone size is not always given. Where it is, it says once, few, many or a class for expanded clones.

TGTGCCAGCAGCGTAGCGGCAGGGGAGACCCAGTACTTC	CASSVAAGETQYF	NA	NA	13	TRBV9	TRBJ2-5
TGTGCCAGCAGTTCGGGGGGGCGCAACGAGCAGTACTTC	CASSSGGRNEQYF	TRBD2	NA	13	TRBV27	TRBJ2-7
TGTGCCAGCAGCGTAGGGAGTTCACCCCTCCACTTT	CASSVGSSPLHF	NA	few	12	TRBV9	TRBJ1-6
TGTGCCAGCAGCTTGACCTACAGGGTAGGAACTGGAAACACCATATATTTT	CASSLTYRVGTGNTIYF	NA	few	17	TRBV5-6	TRBJ1-3
TGCGCCAGCAGCCAAGGGATAGCGGGGACCTACGAGCAGTACTTC	CASSQGIAGTYEQYF	TRBD2	NA	15	TRBV4-1	TRBJ2-7
TGTGCCAGCAGCTTGGCAGGTCAGCCCCAGCATTTT	CASSLAGQPQHF	NA	few	12	TRBV5-6	TRBJ1-5
TGTGCCAGCAGTCCACCGACAGGGTATTTGATCTATGGCTACACCTTC	CASSPPTGYLIYGYTF	TRBD1	NA	16	TRBV7-9	TRBJ1-2
TGTGCCTGGAGTGGCAATCGGGCGGGGAGCCCCTATGGCTACACCTTC	CAWSGNRAGSPYGYTF	NA	NA	16	TRBV30	TRBJ1-2
TGTGCCAGCAGCCCCCCCGGGACTGAGAACACAGATACGCAGTATTTT	CASSPPGTENTDTQYF	NA	NA	16	TRBV7-6	TRBJ2-3
TGCAGCGTTGCCTTCGGGACAGGGTCCTACGAGCAGTACTTC	CSVAFGTGSYEQYF	TRBD1	NA	14	TRBV29-1	TRBJ2-7
TGTGCCACCAGCAGAGAACGGACTAGCCTCTACAATGAGCAGTTCTTC	CATSRERTSLYNEQFF	TRBD2	NA	16	TRBV15	TRBJ2-1
TGCGCCAGCAGCAAGGGACAGGTGGCAGGCACTGAAGCTTTCTTT	CASSKGQVAGTEAFF	TRBD1	few	15	TRBV4-1	TRBJ1-1
TGCGCCAGCAGCCTCCCGAGAGGGCTGAACACTGAAGCTTTCTTT	CASSLPRGLNTEAFF	NA	NA	15	TRBV4-1	TRBJ1-1
TGTGCCAGCAGGACAACTCCCGGGACTGAAGCTTTCTTT	CASRTTPGTEAFF	NA	NA	13	TRBV6-5	TRBJ1-1
TGTGCCAGCAGTACGACAGGGGCCATCTTTTTTGAGAATGAGCAGTTCTTC	CASSTTGAIFFENEQFF	TRBD1	NA	17	TRBV7-6	TRBJ2-1
TGCGCCAGCAGCCAAAAGACAGGGGGACATCAGCCCCAGCATTTT	CASSQKTGGHQPQHF	TRBD1	NA	15	TRBV4-1	TRBJ1-5
TGTGCCAGCAGCGACATGAGCGGACAGGAACTCTATGGCTACACCTTC	CASSDMSGQELYGYTF	TRBD1	few	16	TRBV9	TRBJ1-2
TGTGCCAGCAGCACCCTACTTACAGAGAAAAACATTCAGTACTTC	CASSTLLTEKNIQYF	NA	few	15	TRBV7-9	TRBJ2-4
TGTGCCAGCAGCCAACGGACAGGGGGGGAAAACATTCAGTACTTC	CASSQRTGGENIQYF	TRBD1	NA	15	TRBV7-6	TRBJ2-4
TGTGCCAGCAGCGTATCGACAGGGGGCAGGGAGACCCAGTACTTC	CASSVSTGGRETQYF	TRBD1	NA	15	TRBV9	TRBJ2-5
TGTGCCAGCAGCATGGACAGGATCAAACAAGAGACCCAGTACTTC	CASSMDRIKQETQYF	TRBD1	few	15	TRBV5-6	TRBJ2-5
TGTGCCAGCAGTCAGGGAATCCGGTTGCACAATGAGCAGTTCTTC	CASSQGIRLHNEQFF	NA	NA	15	TRBV7-2	TRBJ2-1
TGTGCCAGTTCTCCCGCGATCGGCTACGAGCAGTACTTC	CASSPAIGYEQYF	NA	NA	13	TRBV6-1	TRBJ2-7
TGCAGCGTTGAAGGGGGGGCGGAGGACTATGGCTACACCTTC	CSVEGGAEDYGYTF	NA	NA	14	TRBV29-1	TRBJ1-2
TGTGCCAGCAGCAGAAACTACAATGAGCAGTTCTTC	CASSRNYNEQFF	NA	few	12	TRBV13	TRBJ2-1